The source of this T cell receptor beta chain is a study of long-term antiretroviral therapy in people with HIV. The assay, immunoSEQ v3.0, was run at survey level. Assay: immunoSEQ multiplex PCR; the TCRdb copy retains only in-frame clones and omits some. The sample includes 8,000 to 10,000 clones, roughly 84% seen only once; the top ten take around a tenth. V was pared by 4 bases and J by 0 bases, with 9 bases of the junction left unmatched. Per the germline V gene, CDR1 is MDHEN and CDR2 is SYDVKM. The length of the CDR3 is 19 residues. The sample was unsorted PBMCs, taken 0.3 years before starting antiretroviral therapy. The V and J genes are TRBV28 and TRBJ2-1, with 13 bases identical to TRBD2. The sequence was obtained from a young man with HIV. The CDR3 spells CASSSRTSGGLSSYNEQFF. DNA of the CDR3: TGTGCCAGCAGTTCGCGGACTAGCGGGGGACTAAGCTCCTACAATGAGCAGTTCTTC.